This T cell receptor (beta chain) is drawn from a study of T cell clonality in common variable immunodeficiency. Some clones are missing from TCRdb's copy, which holds only in-frame ones; the method was immunoSEQ multiplex PCR. The data show 50,000 or so clones, with none appearing a single time. Germline V gene data show CDR1 as SNHLY and CDR2 as FYNNEI. The V and J ends lost 7 bases and 1 base respectively, with 10 bases between them. This CDR3 comprises 13 residues. This clone was seen ten or more times. The antigen is unknown. Read sequence stops 3 residues before the CDR3 end, and the germline J gene provides the missing end. Donors gave roughly 5 to 8 ml heparinized peripheral whole blood. The study, taken as a whole, reports: In common variable immunodeficiency, TCR beta chains reportedly carried fewer deletions and N-nucleotide insertions.

The clonotype comes from a person aged 18 to 70 in good health. The specimen was peripheral blood mononuclear cells. J is TRBJ1-2 and V is TRBV2; tentative D call: TRBD1 (5 bases). The sequenced CDR3 bases are TGTGCCAGCATTGCGGGGGATAACTATGGC. Amino acids: CASIAGDNYG. The entire CDR3 protein reads CASIAGDNYGYTF.